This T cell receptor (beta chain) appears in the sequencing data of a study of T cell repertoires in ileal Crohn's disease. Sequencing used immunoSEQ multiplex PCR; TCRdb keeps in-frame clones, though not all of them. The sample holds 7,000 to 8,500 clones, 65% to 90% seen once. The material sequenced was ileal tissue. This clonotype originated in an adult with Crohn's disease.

CDR3: CASSLTGGPGEQYF. CDR3 in DNA: TGTGCCAGCAGCTTAACGGGAGGGCCTGGCGAGCAGTACTTC. The chain carries TRBV7-3 and TRBJ2-7; TRBD2 matches 7 bases. J lost 6 bases, V lost 0 bases, and 5 bases had no gene match. The germline CDR1 and CDR2 sequences are SGHTA and FQGTGA. CDR3 size: 14 residues.